The rows below give T cell receptor beta chains drawn from one sample of a study of blood T cell repertoires in COVID-19. The data were produced by immunoSEQ multiplex PCR, yet TCRdb's version contains in-frame clones alone and is incomplete. The repertoire holds 130,000 or so clones, with about 89% as singletons. Input material: peripheral blood. The receptors shown here come from a man aged 55 to 70 with COVID-19, enrolled during active disease. Both conserved end residues are part of each CDR3. The D gene is left open where the match is weak. Clone size is given for some rows only: seen once, a few or many times, or a class if the clone is expanded.

TRBV7-6	NA	NA	TRBJ2-2	CASSSAAGQLNTGELFF	TGTGCCAGCAGCTCCGCGGCCGGACAATTGAACACCGGGGAGCTGTTTTTT
TRBV28	NA	TRBD1	TRBJ2-7	CASSFLQGASYEQYF	TGTGCCAGCAGTTTTCTACAGGGGGCTTCCTACGAGCAGTACTTC
TRBV19	NA	TRBD1	TRBJ2-2	CASSIRTGGTGELFF	TGTGCCAGTAGTATCCGGACAGGGGGTACCGGGGAGCTGTTTTTT
TRBV19	NA	NA	TRBJ1-4	CAASPGVIREKLFF	TGTGCCGCATCTCCAGGGGTTATAAGGGAAAAACTGTTTTTT
TRBV9	NA	NA	TRBJ2-5	CASSVGWTEETQYF	TGTGCCAGCAGCGTAGGATGGACAGAAGAGACCCAGTACTTC
TRBV4-2	NA	NA	TRBJ1-5	CASSHDPGGDGQPQHF	TGTGCCAGCAGCCATGACCCCGGGGGGGACGGTCAGCCCCAGCATTTT
TRBV5-1	NA	NA	TRBJ1-2	CASSLAGRGYGYTF	TGCGCCAGCAGCTTGGCCGGCAGGGGTTATGGCTACACCTTC
TRBV28	NA	NA	TRBJ1-5	CASSLGPSNQPQHF	TGTGCCAGCAGTTTGGGCCCGAGTAATCAGCCCCAGCATTTT
TRBV28	NA	NA	TRBJ2-7	CASSLPGTLSHEQYF	TGTGCCAGCAGCCTCCCCGGGACACTATCCCACGAGCAGTACTTC
TRBV6-5	NA	TRBD1	TRBJ1-6	CASGQGNSPLHF	TGTGCCAGCGGACAGGGGAATTCACCCCTCCACTTT
TRBV6-5	NA	NA	TRBJ1-2	CASSYSGSYGYTF	TGTGCCAGCAGTTACTCCGGTAGCTATGGCTACACCTTC
TRBV10-3	few	NA	TRBJ1-6	CAISTMAGVHNSPLHF	TGTGCCATCAGTACAATGGCAGGTGTCCATAATTCACCCCTCCACTTT
TRBV7-9	few	TRBD1	TRBJ1-5	CASSPTGGNQPQHF	TGTGCCAGCAGTCCGACAGGGGGCAATCAGCCCCAGCATTTT
TRBV28	NA	NA	TRBJ2-3	CASSSPPPTGHRTDTQYF	TGTGCCAGCAGTTCCCCACCGCCGACGGGACACCGCACAGATACGCAGTATTTT
TRBV11-1	once	NA	TRBJ1-1	CASSPGYGGNTEAFF	TGTGCCAGCAGCCCAGGGTATGGGGGCAACACTGAAGCTTTCTTT
TRBV4-1	NA	TRBD1	TRBJ2-1	CASSQEEGQGRGQFF	TGCGCCAGCAGCCAAGAAGAGGGACAGGGACGGGGGCAGTTCTTC
TRBV4-3	NA	NA	TRBJ2-3	CASSPQVLVPDTQYF	TGCGCCAGCAGCCCTCAGGTACTAGTTCCAGATACGCAGTATTTT
TRBV4-3	NA	TRBD1	TRBJ1-1	CASSQGGTGVAFF	TGCGCCAGCAGCCAGGGGGGGACAGGGGTAGCTTTCTTT
TRBV25-1	NA	NA	TRBJ1-4	CASSLAGVQLGNEKLFF	TGTGCCAGCAGTTTGGCAGGGGTGCAACTGGGTAATGAAAAACTGTTTTTT
TRBV19	once	TRBD1	TRBJ2-3	CASREGAPGDTQYF	TGTGCCAGTAGAGAGGGGGCCCCCGGGGATACGCAGTATTTT
TRBV7-2	NA	TRBD2	TRBJ2-7	CASSLKAGGPYEQYF	TGTGCCAGCAGCTTAAAGGCGGGGGGGCCCTACGAGCAGTACTTC
TRBV6-1	NA	TRBD1	TRBJ1-6	CASSERTGSALHF	TGTGCCAGCAGTGAACGGACAGGTTCAGCCCTCCACTTT
TRBV14	NA	NA	TRBJ1-6	CASSQEGRGSPLHF	TGTGCCAGCAGCCAAGAGGGAAGGGGTTCACCCCTCCACTTT
TRBV18	NA	NA	TRBJ1-1	CASSYRTRGTEAFF	TGTGCCAGCTCATATCGAACGCGGGGCACTGAAGCTTTCTTT
TRBV6-6	few	TRBD2	TRBJ2-5	CASSYSGGEETQYF	TGTGCCAGCAGTTACTCGGGGGGGGAGGAGACCCAGTACTTC
TRBV12-3/TRBV12-4	NA	NA	TRBJ1-2	CASISTAYGYTF	TGTGCCAGCATCTCGACAGCCTATGGCTACACCTTC
TRBV28	NA	NA	TRBJ1-4	CASSVGVSNEKLFF	TGTGCCAGCAGTGTAGGGGTCTCAAATGAAAAACTGTTTTTT
TRBV4-3	NA	NA	TRBJ1-2	CASSPTGTLTFYTF	TGCGCCAGCAGCCCTACCGGGACTCTCACCTTCTACACCTTC
TRBV4-2	NA	NA	TRBJ1-1	CASSQGVGLRGTEAFF	TGTGCCAGCAGCCAAGGAGTGGGTCTAAGGGGCACTGAAGCTTTCTTT
TRBV9	few	NA	TRBJ1-1	CASSPGVSTEAFF	TGTGCCAGCAGCCCAGGCGTCTCCACTGAAGCTTTCTTT
TRBV7-2	NA	TRBD1	TRBJ2-7	CASSPDRGTYEQYF	TGTGCCAGCAGCCCGGACAGGGGGACCTACGAGCAGTACTTC
TRBV7-9	NA	NA	TRBJ1-1	CASSLERSGAEAFF	TGTGCCAGCAGCTTAGAGCGGTCAGGGGCGGAAGCTTTCTTT
TRBV19	NA	TRBD2	TRBJ2-1	CASSALSSGGHGEQFF	TGTGCCAGTAGTGCCTTATCTTCGGGGGGGCATGGTGAGCAGTTCTTC
TRBV5-1	NA	NA	TRBJ2-2	CASSSETRGVGGTGELFF	TGCGCCAGCAGCTCGGAAACCCGAGGTGTGGGGGGCACCGGGGAGCTGTTTTTT
TRBV7-9	once	NA	TRBJ1-2	CASSLSGNGYTF	TGTGCCAGCAGCTTATCCGGGAATGGCTACACCTTC
TRBV6-2/TRBV6-3	NA	TRBD2	TRBJ2-1	CASSYRAGLAGDEQFF	TGTGCCAGCAGTTACCGTGCGGGACTAGCGGGGGATGAGCAGTTCTTC
TRBV7-2	NA	NA	TRBJ1-5	CASSLLVVDQPQHF	TGTGCCAGCAGCTTATTGGTAGTGGATCAGCCCCAGCATTTT
TRBV6-5	NA	NA	TRBJ1-4	CAVAQGPLEKLFF	TGTGCTGTGGCCCAGGGGCCTTTGGAAAAACTGTTTTTT
TRBV5-1	once	NA	TRBJ1-1	CASRPRDGDTEAFF	TGCGCCAGCAGACCCAGGGATGGCGACACTGAAGCTTTCTTT
TRBV6-5	once	TRBD1	TRBJ2-1	CASMGTGGGEQFF	TGTGCCAGCATGGGGACAGGGGGGGGTGAGCAGTTCTTC
TRBV6-5	NA	TRBD1	TRBJ1-3	CASSLRTGAGNTIYF	TGTGCCAGCAGTTTAAGGACAGGGGCTGGAAACACCATATATTTT
TRBV25-1	NA	NA	TRBJ1-2	CASRGTGRGYGYTF	TGTGCCAGCAGAGGGACCGGGAGAGGGTATGGCTACACCTTC
TRBV19	NA	NA	TRBJ2-4	CASTSGYQNIQYF	TGTGCCAGTACCTCGGGATATCAAAACATTCAGTACTTC
TRBV4-1	NA	TRBD1	TRBJ2-7	CASSQGFRQGDEQYF	TGCGCCAGCAGCCAAGGGTTCAGACAGGGCGACGAGCAGTACTTC
TRBV5-4	NA	TRBD1	TRBJ1-2	CASSNDRGSGYTF	TGTGCCAGCAGCAACGACAGGGGAAGTGGCTACACCTTC
TRBV7-6	NA	TRBD1	TRBJ1-4	CASSPRDRNNEKLFF	TGTGCCAGCAGCCCCCGGGACAGGAATAATGAAAAACTGTTTTTT
TRBV5-1	NA	NA	TRBJ1-2	CASSLVTGYGYTF	TGCGCCAGCAGCTTGGTAACCGGCTATGGCTACACCTTC
TRBV27	NA	TRBD1	TRBJ1-2	CASSPRQGNYGYTF	TGTGCCAGCAGTCCAAGACAGGGCAACTATGGCTACACCTTC
TRBV11-3	NA	NA	TRBJ2-7	CASSLGQDHEQYF	TGTGCCAGCAGCTTGGGACAAGACCACGAGCAGTACTTC
TRBV30	NA	NA	TRBJ1-2	CAWRRDKTYGYTF	TGTGCCTGGAGACGGGACAAGACCTATGGCTACACCTTC
TRBV7-2	NA	NA	TRBJ1-5	CASSLFRDQPQHF	TGTGCCAGCAGCTTATTTCGGGATCAGCCCCAGCATTTT
TRBV9	NA	TRBD1	TRBJ1-2	CASSVGTGEGYGYTF	TGTGCCAGCAGCGTTGGGACAGGGGAAGGTTATGGCTACACCTTC
TRBV27	NA	NA	TRBJ2-7	CASSLSQGPEQYF	TGTGCCAGCAGTTTATCCCAGGGCCCCGAGCAGTACTTC
TRBV10-3	NA	TRBD1	TRBJ1-1	CAISEQRTGHTEAFF	TGTGCCATCAGTGAGCAGAGGACAGGGCACACTGAAGCTTTCTTT
TRBV29-1	NA	NA	TRBJ1-1	CSSVLNTEAFF	TGCAGCTCCGTTTTGAACACTGAAGCTTTCTTT
TRBV7-3	NA	NA	TRBJ1-1	CASSSTAGGDTEAFF	TGTGCCAGCAGCTCAACGGCGGGGGGGGACACTGAAGCTTTCTTT
TRBV27	NA	NA	TRBJ2-7	CASSFFPGVHEQYF	TGTGCCAGCAGTTTTTTTCCAGGGGTACACGAGCAGTACTTC
TRBV6-2/TRBV6-3	NA	NA	TRBJ2-7	CASSYGVTSPYEQYF	TGTGCCAGCAGTTACGGAGTAACGTCTCCCTACGAGCAGTACTTC
TRBV9	once	TRBD2	TRBJ2-3	CASSVVGTSKADTQYF	TGTGCCAGCAGCGTAGTTGGGACTAGTAAAGCAGATACGCAGTATTTT
TRBV5-1	NA	NA	TRBJ1-2	CASSLDRANYGYTF	TGCGCCAGCAGCTTGGACAGGGCTAACTATGGCTACACCTTC